These 22 T cell receptor beta chains came from one sample sequenced in a study of T-cell memory formation after mild COVID-19. TCRdb fed the 5' RACE reads into MiXCR, producing one record per CDR3 protein. The sample includes approximately 440,000 distinct CDR3 sequences, roughly 20% of them seen just once. Sequenced sample: PBMCs or a T cell subset sorted from them (not recorded which). Receptors were obtained from an adult woman who had mild COVID-19 (a few samples of this study predate the infection). Cell type and time point are not known.

The chain uses TRBV19 and TRBJ2-7; 8 bases match TRBD2. Trimming cost V 1 base and J 0 bases; bases outside gene matches: 11. Germline V gives CDR1 LNHDA, CDR2 SQIVND (reference sequence). This CDR3 spans 18 amino acids. CDR3 nucleotide sequence: TGTGCCAGTAGTATAGCTCCTAGCGGGCACGACCTCTCCTACGAGCAGTACTTC. Protein product: CASSIAPSGHDLSYEQYF.

The chain links TRBV12-3 or TRBV12-4 to TRBJ2-1, with D hard to call. This CDR3 has 12 amino acids. Trimming shortened V by 2 bases and J by 11 bases, and 10 bases separated the two germline ends. CDR3 region: CASSLIPSQQFF. In DNA, the CDR3 is TGTGCCAGCAGTTTAATACCTTCCCAGCAGTTCTTC.

The chain recombines TRBV23-1 with TRBJ2-3, with D hard to call. TRBV23-1 is an ORF, with its function uncertain. V lost 4 bases to trimming and J lost 6 bases, with 11 bases between them. CDR3 length: 13 amino acids. Here the CDR3 reads CASSLSIWDTQYF. The CDR3 DNA reads TGCGCCAGCAGTCTCTCAATCTGGGATACGCAGTATTTT.

The genes are TRBV4-1 and TRBJ1-2; D is unclear. CDR1 and CDR2 (germline): MGHRA, YSYEKL. This CDR3 region has 16 residues. V shed 0 bases and J shed 2 bases, with 13 bases lying between them. The CDR3 here is CASSQDRPVQNYGYTF. CDR3 nucleotides: TGCGCCAGCAGCCAAGATAGGCCTGTACAGAACTATGGCTACACCTTC.

The chain carries TRBV9 and TRBJ1-2, with 7 bases fitting TRBD1. Germline lookup yields CDR1 SGDLS and CDR2 YYNGEE. With V trimmed by 4 bases and J by 4 bases, 4 bases remained unmatched. The length of the CDR3 is 13 residues. The CDR3 DNA is TGTGCCAGCAGCCGGGACAGATTCTATGGCTACACCTTC. This sequence encodes CASSRDRFYGYTF.

This clonotype was observed a few times. V gene TRBV9 combines with J gene TRBJ2-7, with 8 bases aligning to TRBD2. With V trimmed by 1 base and J by 3 bases, 9 bases remained unmatched. This CDR3 has 16 amino acids. Looked up from germline, CDR1 is SGDLS and CDR2 is YYNGEE. The CDR3, as DNA: TGTGCCAGCAGCGTACGGGGTAGCGGGATATTCTACGAGCAGTACTTC. This encodes CASSVRGSGIFYEQYF.

The gene calls are TRBV7-3 and TRBJ2-3; 9 nucleotides align to TRBD2. This CDR3 has 15 amino acids. The germline CDR1 and CDR2 sequences are SGHTA and FQGTGA. Trimming cost V 2 bases and J 6 bases; bases outside gene matches: 6. The CDR3 is CASSLFGTSRDTQYF. The CDR3 coding sequence is TGTGCCAGCAGCTTATTTGGGACTAGCCGGGATACGCAGTATTTT.

The chain links TRBV7-9 to TRBJ2-3; 11 bases line up with TRBD2. Germline V gene sequence: CDR1 SEHNR, CDR2 FQNEAQ (reference sequence). There are 19 residues in the CDR3. Losses at the gene ends were 3 bases for V and 0 bases for J; bases not matched to a gene: 11. CDR3 in DNA: TGTGCCAGCAGCTTCCTCCTAGCGGGAGGACCATCTAGCACAGATACGCAGTATTTT. This sequence encodes CASSFLLAGGPSSTDTQYF.

This clonotype was seen a handful of times. The chain uses TRBV5-6 and TRBJ2-7; 8 nucleotides line up with TRBD1. The CDR3 has 15 amino acids. J gave up 1 base and V 4 bases, and 7 bases lay outside the gene matches. The germline gives CDR1 SGHDT, CDR2 YYEEEE. The CDR3 sequence: CASSPPGGLSYEQYF. The CDR3 DNA is TGTGCCAGCAGCCCTCCAGGGGGCTTGTCCTACGAGCAGTACTTC.

The J gene is TRBJ2-7, the V gene TRBV12-3 or TRBV12-4; possible D gene TRBD1, 6 bases. This CDR3 region has 15 residues. V was trimmed by 7 bases and J by 3 bases, leaving 19 bases between them. The CDR3: CASNLQGIRDYEQYF. The CDR3, as DNA: TGTGCCAGCAATCTACAGGGAATCAGGGACTACGAGCAGTACTTC.

This clonotype came up many times. This chain links TRBV12-3 or TRBV12-4 with TRBJ2-2; D remains unclear. V was cut by 8 bases and J by 2 bases, with 18 bases left in between. The CDR3 loop spans 16 amino acids. The CDR3 spells CASSLGSHLNTGELFF. The CDR3 DNA follows: TGTGCCAGCTCCCTGGGGTCACACCTCAACACCGGGGAGCTGTTTTTT.

The genes are TRBV6-5 and TRBJ2-2; D not certain. From germline, CDR1 is MNHEY and CDR2 SVGAGI. Trimming pared 0 bases from V and 5 bases from J, leaving 13 bases between. The CDR3 covers 16 residues. The CDR3 sequence is CASSYSTGGPTGELFF. The CDR3 bases are TGTGCCAGCAGTTACTCGACCGGTGGGCCTACCGGGGAGCTGTTTTTT.

This chain uses TRBV30 with TRBJ2-1; 7 nucleotides agree with TRBD2. The CDR3 runs to 14 residues. With 0 bases clipped from V and 6 bases from J, the junction kept 5 bases outside the gene matches. From germline, CDR1 is GTSNPN and CDR2 SVGIG (reference sequence). This CDR3 is CAWSVGGSPNEQFF. As DNA, the CDR3 is TGTGCCTGGAGTGTTGGCGGGAGTCCCAATGAGCAGTTCTTC. The complete variable domain, with remaining parts taken from reference TRBV30 and TRBJ2-1, reads SQTIHQWPATLVQPVGSPLSLECTVEGTSNPNLYWYRQAAGRGLQLLFYSVGIGQISSEVPQNLSASRPQDRQFILSSKKLLLSDSGFYLCAWSVGGSPNEQFFGPGTRLTVL.

This clonotype has only a few counts. This chain's CDR3 is CASSPLAGGATDTQYF. CDR3 DNA sequence: TGTGCCAGCTCACCGCTAGCGGGAGGGGCCACAGATACGCAGTATTTT. The chain links TRBV18 to TRBJ2-3; 12 positions agree with TRBD2. The V gene's germline CDR1 is KGHSH and CDR2 LQKENI. This CDR3 spans 16 amino acids. Losses at the gene ends were 3 bases for V and 2 bases for J; bases not matched to a gene: 3.

CDR3 protein: CASSHRPAGGPGTDTQYF. The CDR3 DNA sequence: TGCGCCAGCAGCCATCGCCCCGCGGGGGGGCCTGGCACAGATACGCAGTATTTT. The chain couples TRBV4-3 to TRBJ2-3, with 9 bases that match TRBD2. Germline V gene lookup returns CDR1 LGHNA and CDR2 YSLEER. J was trimmed by 1 base and V by 3 bases; bases with no gene match: 11. This CDR3 has 18 residues.

This rearrangement joins TRBV2 to TRBJ2-5; D remains unclear. CDR1 is SNHLY and CDR2 is FYNNEI in the germline V gene. Trimming left V 3 bases short and J 3 bases short, with 8 bases between. The CDR3 contains 13 residues. As DNA, the CDR3 is TGTGCCAGCAGTGACGCGTTGAAAGAGACCCAGTACTTC. Translation gives CASSDALKETQYF.

The chain recombines TRBV29-1 with TRBJ2-7; 9 bases are a match to TRBD1. The CDR3 consists of 13 residues. Germline lookup yields CDR1 SQVTM and CDR2 ANQGSEA. Unmatched junction bases numbered 4, after V lost 6 bases and J lost 1 base. CDR3 sequence: CSVYGTGSYEQYF. The DNA for the CDR3 is TGCAGCGTCTACGGGACAGGGTCCTACGAGCAGTACTTC.

The sample holds a few counts of this clonotype. For the CDR3, the DNA is TGTGCCAGCGCGGGACCCAAGGGCGAGCAGTACTTC. Protein product: CASAGPKGEQYF. The chain recombines TRBV2 with TRBJ2-7; possibly TRBD2 for D (6 bases). Germline CDR1 SNHLY, CDR2 FYNNEI. This CDR3 is 12 amino acids long. Trimming pared 8 bases from V and 6 bases from J, leaving 14 bases between.

This chain uses TRBV12-3 or TRBV12-4 with TRBJ1-2; the D is unclear. V shed 7 bases and J shed 5 bases, with 17 bases lying between them. The CDR3 contains 14 residues. CDR3 sequence: CASTGQESGYGYTF. In DNA, the CDR3 is TGTGCCAGCACTGGGCAGGAGTCGGGGTATGGCTACACCTTC.

V is TRBV7-3 and J is TRBJ2-5, with D tentatively TRBD1 (5 bases). The CDR3 covers 16 residues. V lost 5 bases, J lost 4 bases, and 20 bases lay in between. Germline V lookup: CDR1 SGHTA, CDR2 FQGTGA. CDR3 bases: TGTGCCAGCAGCCCTCAGGGTAGAAGTCCTCGAGAGACCCAGTACTTC. Translating it yields CASSPQGRSPRETQYF.

This clonotype was counted a few times. The V call is TRBV27, the J call TRBJ2-2; TRBD2 matches 7 bases. Germline CDR1 MNHEY, CDR2 SMNVEV (reference sequence). The CDR3 has 17 amino acids. V gave up 5 bases and J gave up 0 bases; unmatched junction bases: 9. CDR3 loop: CASSLKLGGANTGELFF. CDR3 DNA: TGTGCCAGCAGTCTTAAACTGGGAGGGGCGAACACCGGGGAGCTGTTTTTT.

The V gene is TRBV19, the J gene TRBJ2-5; no clear D. Looked up from germline, CDR1 is LNHDA and CDR2 is SQIVND (reference sequence). V dropped 4 bases and J dropped 7 bases, with 10 bases sitting between them. The CDR3 is 12 residues long. CDR3 amino acids: CASSTASGTQYF. The CDR3 region has the DNA TGTGCCAGTAGTACGGCGTCAGGGACCCAGTACTTC.